The 7 T cell receptor beta chains below all came from one sample that was sequenced in a study of human T cells and chemical hapten exposure. TCRdb analysed the RACE reads with MiXCR anew, one entry per CDR3 protein. The sample holds some 53,000 distinct CDR3 sequences, 11% seen once. Time point described: patch test 1, 2 weeks after DPC sensitization. Specified treatment: therapeutic diphenylcyclopropenone sensitization with weekly scalp DPC. The authors' total RNA extraction used unfractionated whole blood. The sequences come from whole blood, collected in connection with sensitization to the hapten diphenylcyclopropenone (DPC). The origin of the receptors is a woman between 35 and 50 years old with alopecia areata. Some clones in this sample may be carry-over from other donors' samples.

There are a few counts of this clonotype. The chain joins TRBV20-1 to TRBJ1-6; possible D gene TRBD1, 5 bases. The CDR3 runs to 12 residues. Per the germline V gene, CDR1 is DFQATT and CDR2 is SNEGSKA (reference sequence). V dropped 3 bases and J dropped 9 bases, with 9 bases sitting between them. The DNA of the CDR3 is TGCAGTGCTAGGGACATGACTTCACCCCTCCACTTT. Translated, it gives CSARDMTSPLHF.

This clonotype appeared a few times. The junction departs from germline at one end; a sequencing error may be responsible. The chain joins TRBV7-7 to TRBJ2-7, with D maybe TRBD2 (6 bases). The CDR3 contains 15 residues. Germline V gene lookup returns CDR1 SSHAT and CDR2 FNYEAQ (reference sequence). CDR3 protein: CASSPGRGLAYEQYF. CDR3 bases: TGTGCTAGCAGCCCGGGACGGGGACTCGCCTACGAGCAGTACTTC.

The CDR3 DNA is TGTGCCAGCAGCCAAGGGGGGAATCAGCCCCAGCATTTT. Encoded protein: CASSQGGNQPQHF. This chain uses TRBV3-1 with TRBJ1-5; weak D call: TRBD1 (5 bases). Trimming shortened V by 1 base and J by 4 bases, and 5 bases separated the two germline ends. Germline CDR1 reads LGHDT; CDR2 reads YNNKEL (reference sequence). There are 13 residues in the CDR3.

This clonotype was observed a handful of times. The rearrangement links TRBV27 to TRBJ1-5; D perhaps matches TRBD1 (6 bases). V dropped 7 bases and J dropped 1 base, with 11 bases sitting between them. This CDR3 contains 14 residues. Germline V CDR1 and CDR2: MNHEY, SMNVEV (reference sequence). The CDR3 nucleotides are TGTGCCAGCAAGGGGGGTAGGAGCAATCAGCCCCAGCATTTT. Translated: CASKGGRSNQPQHF.

This clonotype showed up many times. J is TRBJ1-1 and V is TRBV20-1; 7 bases are a match to TRBD1. Trimming cost V 5 bases and J 3 bases; bases outside gene matches: 6. CDR3 length equals 13 residues. The germline V gene has CDR1 DFQATT and CDR2 SNEGSKA (reference sequence). CDR3 residues: CSAADRVHTEAFF. The DNA for the CDR3 is TGCAGTGCTGCAGACAGGGTTCACACTGAAGCTTTCTTT.

This clonotype was counted many times. The V call is TRBV4-1, the J call TRBJ1-2; maybe TRBD1 (5 bases). Trimming shortened V by 1 base and J by 4 bases, and 10 bases separated the two germline ends. The CDR3 runs 14 residues. CDR1 and CDR2 from the germline V gene are MGHRA and YSYEKL. The CDR3 here is CASSQGGSVYGYTF. The CDR3 DNA sequence: TGCGCCAGCAGCCAAGGGGGGTCGGTCTATGGCTACACCTTC.

This clonotype was observed a few times. This chain connects TRBV29-1 to TRBJ2-3, with unresolved D. Germline CDR1 reads SQVTM; CDR2 reads ANQGSEA. The CDR3 runs 12 residues. V gave up 4 bases and J gave up 2 bases, with 7 bases separating them. CDR3 DNA: TGCAGCGTTGTGGCGACCACAGATACGCAGTATTTT. Its translation: CSVVATTDTQYF.